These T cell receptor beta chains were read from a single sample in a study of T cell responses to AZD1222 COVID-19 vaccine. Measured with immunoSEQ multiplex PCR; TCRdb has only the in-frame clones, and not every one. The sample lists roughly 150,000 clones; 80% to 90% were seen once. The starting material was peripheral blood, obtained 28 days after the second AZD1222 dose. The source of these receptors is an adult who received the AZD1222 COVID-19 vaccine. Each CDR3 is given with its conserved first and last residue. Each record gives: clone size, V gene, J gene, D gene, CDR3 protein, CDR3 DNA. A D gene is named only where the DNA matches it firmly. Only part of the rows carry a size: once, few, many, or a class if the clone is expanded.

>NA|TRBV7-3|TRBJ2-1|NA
CASSPMGASGNEQFF
TGTGCCAGCAGCCCGATGGGGGCCTCGGGAAATGAGCAGTTCTTC
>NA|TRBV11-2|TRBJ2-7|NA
CASSLNSGAYEQYF
TGTGCCAGCAGCTTAAACAGTGGAGCCTACGAGCAGTACTTC
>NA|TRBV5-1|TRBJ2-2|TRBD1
CASATGGLNTGELFF
TGCGCCAGCGCGACAGGGGGCCTGAACACCGGGGAGCTGTTTTTT
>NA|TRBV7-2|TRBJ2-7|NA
CASSLAPRGYEQYF
TGTGCCAGCAGCTTAGCTCCCAGGGGATACGAGCAGTACTTC
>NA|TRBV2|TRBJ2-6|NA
CASSRRVSGANVLTF
TGTGCCAGCAGCCGAAGGGTCTCTGGGGCCAACGTCCTGACTTTC
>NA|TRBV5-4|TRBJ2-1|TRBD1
CASSLGTGDHNEQFF
TGTGCCAGCAGCTTGGGGACAGGGGATCACAATGAGCAGTTCTTC
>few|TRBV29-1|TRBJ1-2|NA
CSGQEGGGYTF
TGCAGCGGCCAGGAGGGGGGCGGCTACACCTTC
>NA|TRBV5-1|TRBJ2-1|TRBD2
CASSLPSGSNSYNEQFF
TGCGCCAGCAGCTTACCCAGCGGGAGCAACTCCTACAATGAGCAGTTCTTC
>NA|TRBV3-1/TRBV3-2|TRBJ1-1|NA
CASSQGNTEAFF
TGTGCCAGCAGCCAAGGGAACACTGAAGCTTTCTTT
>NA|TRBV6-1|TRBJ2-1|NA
CASSDLGNEQFF
TGTGCCAGCAGTGATTTGGGAAATGAGCAGTTCTTC
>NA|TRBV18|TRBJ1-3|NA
CASSPTGSTMNTIYF
TGTGCCAGCTCACCAACAGGGTCAACGATGAACACCATATATTTT
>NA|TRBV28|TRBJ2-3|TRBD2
CASRPSSGGTDTQYF
TGTGCCAGCAGACCCAGTTCGGGAGGAACAGATACGCAGTATTTT
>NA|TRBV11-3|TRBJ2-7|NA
CASSLSGGSYEQYF
TGTGCCAGCAGCTTATCCGGGGGCAGCTACGAGCAGTACTTC
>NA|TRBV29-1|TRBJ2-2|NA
CSVENSDTGELFF
TGCAGCGTCGAAAACAGTGACACCGGGGAGCTGTTTTTT
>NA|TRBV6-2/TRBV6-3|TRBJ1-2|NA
CASSFNRDTSYGYTF
TGTGCCAGCAGTTTCAACCGGGACACAAGTTATGGCTACACCTTC
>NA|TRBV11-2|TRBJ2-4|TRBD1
CASSLDPGQGASKNIQYF
TGTGCCAGCAGCTTAGATCCCGGACAGGGGGCTTCCAAAAACATTCAGTACTTC
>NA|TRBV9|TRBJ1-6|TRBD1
CASSGTGFFSPLHF
TGTGCCAGCAGCGGGACAGGGTTTTTTTCACCCCTCCACTTT
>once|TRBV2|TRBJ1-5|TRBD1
CASSLTGTASLNQPQHF
TGTGCCAGCAGCCTCACCGGGACAGCCTCCCTCAATCAGCCCCAGCATTTT
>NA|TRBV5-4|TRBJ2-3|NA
CASSLEGRSRADTQYF
TGTGCCAGCAGCTTGGAAGGGAGGTCAAGGGCAGATACGCAGTATTTT
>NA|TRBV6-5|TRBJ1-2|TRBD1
CASSFGQGAFSYTF
TGTGCCAGCAGTTTCGGACAGGGGGCGTTTAGCTACACCTTC
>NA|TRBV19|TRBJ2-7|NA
CASSIAGVGSYEQYF
TGTGCCAGTAGTATAGCCGGGGTGGGCTCCTACGAGCAGTACTTC
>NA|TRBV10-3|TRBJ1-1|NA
CAISESRGRGTEAFF
TGTGCCATCAGTGAGTCGAGAGGAAGGGGCACTGAAGCTTTCTTT
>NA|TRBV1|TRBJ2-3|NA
CTSSQGGGDTDTQYF
TGCACCAGCAGCCAAGGGGGCGGAGACACAGATACGCAGTATTTT
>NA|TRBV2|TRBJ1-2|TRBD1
CATIRTGGHGYTF
TGTGCCACCATAAGGACAGGGGGCCATGGCTACACCTTC
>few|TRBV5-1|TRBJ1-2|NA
CASSLPTGGYTF
TGCGCCAGCAGCTTACCGACAGGCGGCTACACCTTC
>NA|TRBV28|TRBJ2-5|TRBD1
CASGSPGGGGETQYF
TGTGCCAGCGGGTCACCAGGGGGCGGAGGGGAGACCCAGTACTTC
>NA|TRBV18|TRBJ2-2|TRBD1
CASSPLGQGNTGELFF
TGTGCCAGCTCACCATTGGGACAGGGAAACACCGGGGAGCTGTTTTTT
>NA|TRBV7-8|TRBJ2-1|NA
CASSSKTGASSYNEQFF
TGTGCCAGCTCTTCCAAGACGGGGGCTAGCTCCTACAATGAGCAGTTCTTC
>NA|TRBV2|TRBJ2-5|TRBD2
CASSERVGASGRARETQYF
TGTGCCAGCAGTGAAAGGGTTGGGGCTAGCGGGAGGGCCCGGGAGACCCAGTACTTC
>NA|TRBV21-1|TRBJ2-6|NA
CASSKVHSGKDTAGANVLTF
TGTGCCAGCAGCAAAGTTCACAGTGGAAAGGATACGGCTGGGGCCAACGTCCTGACTTTC
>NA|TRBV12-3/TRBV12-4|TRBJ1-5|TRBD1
CASRGQGGQPQHF
TGTGCCAGCAGGGGACAGGGAGGTCAGCCCCAGCATTTT
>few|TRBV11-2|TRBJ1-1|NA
CASSHTWTEAFF
TGTGCCAGCAGTCATACTTGGACTGAAGCTTTCTTT
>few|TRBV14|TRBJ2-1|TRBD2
CASSQGGASGLYNEQFF
TGTGCCAGCAGCCAAGGGGGTGCTAGCGGGCTATACAATGAGCAGTTCTTC
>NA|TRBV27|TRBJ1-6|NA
CASTYFGFQSPLHF
TGTGCCAGCACCTACTTCGGCTTTCAGTCACCCCTCCACTTT
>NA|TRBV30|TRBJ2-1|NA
CAPDQHEQFF
TGTGCCCCCGACCAGCATGAGCAGTTCTTC
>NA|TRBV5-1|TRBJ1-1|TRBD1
CASSSSGQGTEAFF
TGCGCCAGCAGCTCCTCGGGACAGGGGACCGAAGCTTTCTTT
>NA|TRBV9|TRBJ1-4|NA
CASSVEQGTNEKLFF
TGTGCCAGCAGCGTAGAACAGGGAACTAATGAAAAACTGTTTTTT
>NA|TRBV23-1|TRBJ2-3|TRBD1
CASSQSGQDSGSDTQYF
TGCGCCAGCAGTCAATCGGGACAGGACAGTGGGTCAGATACGCAGTATTTT
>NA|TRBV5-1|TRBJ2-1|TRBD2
CASSLPGTSGSAEQFF
TGCGCCAGCAGCTTGCCAGGGACTAGCGGGAGTGCTGAGCAGTTCTTC
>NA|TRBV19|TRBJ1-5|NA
CASRTQGPHQPQHF
TGTGCCAGTAGGACACAGGGCCCTCATCAGCCCCAGCATTTT
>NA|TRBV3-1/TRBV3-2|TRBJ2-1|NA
CASNHRGGNEQFF
TGTGCCAGCAACCACAGGGGGGGGAATGAGCAGTTCTTC
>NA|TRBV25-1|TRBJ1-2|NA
CASPLQAVRGVFYGYTF
TGTGCCAGCCCCCTGCAAGCTGTAAGGGGCGTCTTCTATGGCTACACCTTC
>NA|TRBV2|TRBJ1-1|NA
CASSVQGPGTEAFF
TGTGCCAGCAGTGTTCAGGGCCCTGGGACTGAAGCTTTCTTT
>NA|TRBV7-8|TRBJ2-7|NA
CASSLKDEQYF
TGTGCCAGCAGCTTAAAGGACGAGCAGTACTTC
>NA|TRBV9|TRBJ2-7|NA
CASSSTGYEQYF
TGTGCCAGCAGCTCGACAGGCTACGAGCAGTACTTC
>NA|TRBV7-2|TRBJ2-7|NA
CASSLVGEQYF
TGTGCCAGCAGCTTAGTGGGCGAGCAGTACTTC